This passage covers 11 T cell receptor beta chains from one sample sequenced in a study of blood T cell repertoires in COVID-19. Measured with immunoSEQ multiplex PCR; TCRdb has only the in-frame clones, and not every one. The table lists some 390,000 clones, approximately 89% of them singletons, with approximately 1.5% in the top ten. Specimen: peripheral blood. The receptors shown here come from a woman aged 40 to 55 with COVID-19, enrolled during active disease.

This clone was detected a few times. The chain recombines TRBV11-3 with TRBJ2-2, with 7 bases that match TRBD1. After removal of 4 bases from V and 5 bases from J, the junction contained 10 bases not matched to a gene. The CDR3 has 16 amino acids. Germline V gives CDR1 SGHNT, CDR2 YENEEA. CDR3 DNA: TGTGCCAGCAGCTCCCGCAGCGACAGGGTTACCGGGGAGCTGTTTTTT. Its protein is CASSSRSDRVTGELFF. Looking up the rest from reference TRBV11-3 and TRBJ2-2 gives the full variable domain: EAGVVQSPRYKIIEKKQPVAFWCNPISGHNTLYWYLQNLGQGPELLIRYENEEAVDDSQLPKDRFSAERLKGVDSTLKIQPAELGDSAVYLCASSSRSDRVTGELFFGEGSRLTVL.

V usage is TRBV5-1 and J usage is TRBJ2-7; the D gene is possibly TRBD1 (5 bases). Germline V CDR1 and CDR2: SGHRS, YFSETQ. The CDR3 extends over 15 amino acids. The V gene lost 3 bases and the J gene lost 1 base, with 14 bases spanning the gap. In DNA, the CDR3 is TGCGCCAGCAGCTCACCGTCGACAGTATCCTACGAGCAGTACTTC. Protein: CASSSPSTVSYEQYF.

The CDR3 loop is CASSQVPYEQYF. The CDR3, as DNA: TGTGCCAGCAGCCAGGTTCCTTACGAGCAGTACTTC. The chain employs TRBV7-9 and TRBJ2-7; D remains unclear. The CDR3 is made up of 12 amino acids. Trimming pared 5 bases from V and 4 bases from J, leaving 9 bases between. The germline CDR1 and CDR2 sequences are SEHNR and FQNEAQ (reference sequence).

This chain links TRBV7-9 with TRBJ1-2; no clear D gene. With 3 bases removed from V and 4 bases from J, the gap between germline ends came to 9 bases. Germline V gene data show CDR1 as SEHNR and CDR2 as FQNEAQ (reference sequence). CDR3 length: 13 residues. As DNA, the CDR3 is TGTGCCAGCAGCTTTGTCCAGTTCTATGGCTACACCTTC. Translation: CASSFVQFYGYTF.

The genes are TRBV7-2 and TRBJ1-2; possibly TRBD1 for D (6 bases). The germline CDR1 and CDR2 sequences are SGHTA and FQGNSA. This CDR3 comprises 15 residues. The V and J ends lost 4 bases and 4 bases respectively, with 16 bases between them. The CDR3 bases are TGTGCCAGCAGCTCAGGACCAGGGGCCGGCTATGGCTACACCTTC. This codes for CASSSGPGAGYGYTF.

V is TRBV4-1 and J is TRBJ2-2; TRBD2 agrees at 11 bases. The ends lost 1 base at V and 5 bases at J; junction bases unmatched: 9. The germline CDR1 and CDR2 sequences are MGHRA and YSYEKL. The CDR3 runs to 18 residues. The CDR3 coding sequence is TGCGCCAGCAGCCAAGCGTCTAGCGGGGGGATTAGTACCGGGGAGCTGTTTTTT. Encoded protein: CASSQASSGGISTGELFF.

The V call is TRBV7-2, the J call TRBJ2-7, with 7 bases matching TRBD2. From germline, CDR1 is SGHTA and CDR2 FQGNSA. The CDR3 loop spans 15 amino acids. With 3 bases clipped from V and 4 bases from J, the junction kept 9 bases outside the gene matches. CDR3 protein: CASSLVYGGSYEQYF. The CDR3 bases are TGTGCCAGCAGCTTGGTTTACGGCGGGAGTTACGAGCAGTACTTC.

Concerning this clone itself: The junction does not match germline at one end; this may be a read error. V usage is TRBV6-5 and J usage is TRBJ1-5; TRBD1 matches 10 bases. CDR1 and CDR2 (germline): MNHEY, SVGAGI. The CDR3 is made up of 15 amino acids. The CDR3 region has the DNA TGTGCCAGCAGTTACTCGACAGGGGGCAAGCAGCCCCAGCATTTT. Encoded protein: CASSYSTGGKQPQHF.

The chain employs TRBV7-8 and TRBJ1-1, with 7 bases fitting TRBD1. CDR3 length equals 14 residues. Germline lookup yields CDR1 SGHVS and CDR2 FQNEAQ. V lost 5 bases and J lost 5; bases outside the gene matches: 8. CDR3 in amino acids: CASSLGAGGTEAFF. The CDR3 coding sequence is TGTGCCAGCAGCCTAGGTGCAGGGGGTACTGAAGCTTTCTTT.

The chain employs TRBV5-1 and TRBJ2-1; the match to TRBD2 covers 8 bases. CDR1 and CDR2 from the germline V gene are SGHRS and YFSETQ. The J segment lost 4 bases and the V segment lost 0 bases, leaving 6 bases of the junction unmatched. The CDR3 contains 16 residues. CDR3 in amino acids: CASSLAAGGPYNEQFF. CDR3 coding DNA: TGCGCCAGCAGCTTGGCCGCGGGGGGACCATACAATGAGCAGTTCTTC.

V gene TRBV7-9 combines with J gene TRBJ1-1; unclear D gene. The CDR3 has 14 residues. Trimming took off 5 bases at V and 4 bases at J, with 14 bases between the two ends. The germline gives CDR1 SEHNR, CDR2 FQNEAQ (reference sequence). For the CDR3, the DNA is TGTGCCAGCAGCCCACCGAGATCGGGCACTGAAGCTTTCTTT. It is translated as CASSPPRSGTEAFF.